The 15 T cell receptor beta chains reported below all come from one sample, sequenced in a study of blood T cell repertoires in COVID-19. Libraries were prepared by immunoSEQ multiplex PCR; TCRdb keeps only in-frame clonotypes and omits some of them. The sample carries some 240,000 clones, about 87% recorded once. The sequenced material came from PBMCs or T cells enriched from blood (not recorded which). Receptor source: a woman aged 40-49 years who had been exposed to COVID-19.

This clone has a single count. V and J are TRBV6-5 and TRBJ2-3, with 9 bases fitting TRBD2. CDR3 length equals 14 residues. V was clipped by 8 bases and J by 4 bases; unmatched bases: 7. CDR1 and CDR2 from the germline V gene are MNHEY and SVGAGI. CDR3 DNA sequence: TGTGCCAGCGGCCATAGCGGGAGTGCAGATACGCAGTATTTT. Translating it yields CASGHSGSADTQYF.

V usage is TRBV7-8 and J usage is TRBJ2-7, with 8 bases matching TRBD1. The CDR3 contains 14 residues. Trimming took 5 bases from V and 2 from J; bases not matched to a gene: 5. Germline CDR1 and CDR2: SGHVS and FQNEAQ. CDR3 region: CASSARTGTYEQYV. The CDR3 DNA reads TGTGCCAGCAGCGCCAGGACAGGGACCTACGAGCAGTACGTC.

V and J are TRBV10-3 and TRBJ1-5, with D maybe TRBD1 (5 bases). The CDR3 consists of 14 residues. Deletions cut 3 bases from V and 5 bases from J, with 11 bases between. CDR1 is ENHRY and CDR2 is SYGVKD in the germline V gene. The CDR3 DNA sequence: TGTGCCATCAGTGACCGGCAGGGTTATCAGCCCCAGCATTTT. Encoded protein: CAISDRQGYQPQHF.

This sequence joins TRBV7-2 and TRBJ2-7; D unresolved. Trimming shortened V by 6 bases and J by 2 bases, and 5 bases separated the two germline ends. The CDR3 consists of 11 residues. Germline loops: CDR1 SGHTA, CDR2 FQGNSA. The CDR3 DNA follows: TGTGCCAGCAGATCTACCTACGAGCAGTACTTC. This sequence encodes CASRSTYEQYF.

The chain is built from TRBV27 and TRBJ1-1; D remains ambiguous. Germline V CDR1 and CDR2: MNHEY, SMNVEV (reference sequence). The V end lost 4 bases, the J end lost 5 bases, and 17 bases lay between the germline ends. The CDR3 runs to 15 residues. The CDR3 nucleotides read TGTGCCAGCAGTTCTGATGGAAGCGCAATAACTGAAGCTTTCTTT. This codes for CASSSDGSAITEAFF.

The chain employs TRBV7-8 and TRBJ2-1; 10 bases align to TRBD2. The CDR3 spans 14 residues. Germline trimming cut 1 base from V and 10 bases from J; bases unmatched to any gene: 4. Looked up from germline, CDR1 is SGHVS and CDR2 is FQNEAQ. CDR3 sequence reads: CASSLGASGGEQFF. CDR3 bases: TGTGCCAGCAGCTTAGGAGCTAGCGGGGGCGAGCAGTTCTTC.

The chain employs TRBV2 and TRBJ2-2; D remains ambiguous. Trimming pared 7 bases from V and 3 bases from J, leaving 18 bases between. CDR1 and CDR2 from the germline V gene are SNHLY and FYNNEI. The CDR3 covers 16 residues. This CDR3 reads CASKISSTVYTGELFF. The CDR3 DNA is TGTGCCAGCAAGATATCAAGTACAGTATACACCGGGGAGCTGTTTTTT.

The CDR3 region is CASSLGVRTGGNEQFF. CDR3 nucleotides: TGTGCCAGCAGCTTAGGGGTCCGGACAGGGGGCAATGAGCAGTTCTTC. The genes are TRBV7-6 and TRBJ2-1; 10 bases map to TRBD1. The junction had 6 bases not matched to a gene; V was cut back by 1 base and J by 6 bases. The CDR3 is made up of 16 amino acids. Per germline, CDR1 SGHVS and CDR2 FNYEAQ.

In this sample, this clone turned up once. The chain links TRBV2 to TRBJ1-4, with TRBD1 matching over 8 bases. Germline CDR1 and CDR2: SNHLY and FYNNEI. The trim removed 8 bases at V and 2 bases at J, leaving 1 base unmatched. The CDR3 loop spans 13 amino acids. DNA of the CDR3: TGTGCCAGCTGGGACAGGACTAATGAAAAACTGTTTTTT. It yields the protein CASWDRTNEKLFF. The full variable domain, rest sourced from reference TRBV2 and TRBJ1-4, is EPEVTQTPSHQVTQMGQEVILRCVPISNHLYFYWYRQILGQKVEFLVSFYNNEISEKSEIFDDQFSVERPDGSNFTLKIRSTKLEDSAMYFCASWDRTNEKLFFGSGTQLSVL.

The J gene is TRBJ1-1, the V gene TRBV7-9; 7 bases map to TRBD1. Losses at the gene ends were 5 bases for V and 8 bases for J; bases not matched to a gene: 14. CDR3 length equals 15 residues. Germline CDR1 and CDR2: SEHNR and FQNEAQ (reference sequence). The CDR3 DNA follows: TGTGCCAGCAGCCCTCCCCGACAGGGTGGTCCAGAAGCTTTCTTT. The encoded protein is CASSPPRQGGPEAFF. The full variable domain, rest sourced from reference TRBV7-9 and TRBJ1-1, is DTGVSQNPRHKITKRGQNVTFRCDPISEHNRLYWYRQTLGQGPEFLTYFQNEAQLEKSRLLSDRFSAERPKGSFSTLEIQRTEQGDSAMYLCASSPPRQGGPEAFFGQGTRLTVV.

This clone has only one observation. This chain uses TRBV11-3 with TRBJ2-3, with TRBD2 as a possible D gene (5 bases). Trimming removed 10 bases at V and 2 bases at J, with 16 bases between. Per germline, CDR1 SGHNT and CDR2 YENEEA. There are 14 residues in the CDR3. The CDR3 sequence is CATRIAPYTDTQYF. CDR3 nucleotides: TGTGCCACCAGAATAGCGCCATACACAGATACGCAGTATTTT.

The rearrangement uses TRBV6-5 and TRBJ1-2, with 7 bases matching TRBD1. The junction had 7 bases not matched to a gene; V was cut back by 6 bases and J by 3 bases. CDR1 and CDR2 from the germline V gene are MNHEY and SVGAGI. The CDR3 contains 14 residues. Written as DNA, the CDR3 is TGTGCCAGCAGAAATATCGGGACAGACTATGGCTACACCTTC. As protein: CASRNIGTDYGYTF.

The V and J genes are TRBV6-5 and TRBJ2-5; D is unclear. Germline V gives CDR1 MNHEY, CDR2 SVGAGI. Trimming cost V 8 bases and J 5 bases, with 9 bases left between them. The CDR3 extends over 11 amino acids. CDR3 region: CASSPRETQYF. CDR3 in DNA: TGTGCCAGCTCTCCTCGGGAGACCCAGTACTTC.

The chain couples TRBV19 to TRBJ1-3; 7 bases map to TRBD1. V shed 5 bases and J 2 bases; nucleotides not matched to a gene: 0. From germline, CDR1 is LNHDA and CDR2 SQIVND (reference sequence). CDR3 length: 13 residues. The CDR3: CASSQGAGNTIYF. CDR3 coding DNA: TGTGCCAGTAGTCAGGGGGCTGGAAACACCATATATTTT.

V and J are TRBV5-8 and TRBJ2-3; D is possibly TRBD2 (6 bases). Per germline, CDR1 SGHTS and CDR2 YDEGEE. Trimming took off 7 bases at V and 1 base at J, with 16 bases between the two ends. The length of the CDR3 is 15 residues. The CDR3 nucleotides are TGTGCCAGCGGTTCGGGTGGAGGGGGCACAGATACGCAGTATTTT. It is translated as CASGSGGGGTDTQYF.